This T cell receptor (beta chain) was obtained from a study of T cell responses to AZD1222 COVID-19 vaccine (dated by TCRdb to about 2021). With respect to the entire study: AZD1222 recipients with second doses at about 4 weeks or about 12 weeks were pooled, because spike-specific TCR depth and breadth did not differ between schedules. Enrollment into the trials was organized by age into subgroups of 18-55, 56-69 and 70-plus years, and those subgroups contained roughly 150, 30 and 60 TCR-sequenced participants, respectively. A total of 233 trial participants underwent TCR sequencing, of whom some 210 received two doses of AZD1222 and approximately 25 received two doses of the MenACWY control vaccine. The investigation overall reported the following: Because no samples from the day 14 peak response were available, repertoires could be characterized only after the peak T cell response. The whole spike protein was spanned by vaccine-associated CD4 TCRs, and dominant responses were seen in regions 160-218 and 743-854. Most participants were white British and females outnumbered males, and the authors suggested that clonal diversity may have been underestimated. Reportedly, almost half of the unique spike-specific TCRs recognized epitopes lying outside the regions that are mutated in the B.1.351 and B.1.1.7 variants. In the small 56-69-year group, the increase in depth fell short of significance, most likely because of low power. Only five to seven AZD1222 recipients were SARS-CoV-2 seropositive at baseline, limiting conclusions about previously exposed vaccinees. After two AZD1222 doses, both the breadth and the depth of spike-specific TCRs were significantly higher than at day 0 and than in MenACWY recipients.

CDR1 is given as SEHNR and CDR2 as FQNEAQ, both from the germline V gene (reference sequence). V is trimmed back by 4 bases and J by 2 bases, and the junction contains 0 bases that no gene match accounts for. From its cysteine to its phenylalanine, the CDR3 spans 14 amino acids. Only CDR3 DNA remains: 42 bases, in frame from the first base. Turning to this clone: What antigen it recognizes has not been identified. Base quality data are lacking; no much larger clone is found one base away.

The sample's time point, from its label and the paper: baseline before first vaccination. Vaccinee samples were obtained from the UK trials COV001 and COV002, which included a single-blind randomized controlled phase 2/3 trial of AZD1222 (ChAdOx1 nCoV-19) in healthy adults. For TCRbeta chain sequencing, PBMC samples were collected from trial participants at day 0 and at day 28 after the second dose. The CDR3 regions of human TCRbeta chains were subjected to immunosequencing. As for the authors' bioinformatics: Repertoire TCRs were matched against a reference library of SARS-CoV-2-specific TCRs generated with the MIRA antigen-specificity platform. Breadth meant the fraction of unique TCRs that were SARS-CoV-2-associated, whereas depth meant the fraction of total T cells that were SARS-CoV-2-associated. Using the MIRA data, each spike-specific TCR was assigned both to the spike region to which the TCR was reactive and to a CD4 or CD8 class. Log10-transformed breadth and depth values were compared by one-way ANOVA with Sidak's multiple comparisons tests. Drawn from immuneACCESS, this table holds only the in-frame rearrangements with V and J called that TCRdb kept. Clones are partly lost; checked studies trace under half to an unresolved V gene and leave the rest unexplained. V and J calls and clone size follow that table, whereas D and trimming were derived from the DNA. Recorded for this sample are tens of thousands of clones; just over 90% of them occurred a single time. The ten largest make up approximately 5.5% of the sample.

Recombination linked TRBV7-9 to TRBJ1-4, with 8 middle bases fitting TRBD1. The sequence came from an adult in good health. Sequencing used peripheral blood, obtained on day 0 of AZD1222 vaccination. The bases read TGTGCCAGCAGCTACAGGGGGACTAATGAAAAACTGTTTTTT. Its protein is CASSYRGTNEKLFF.